This is a list of T cell receptor beta chains from one sample in a study of shared clonotypes between healthy human individuals. Repertoires were generated with immunoSEQ multiplex PCR, while TCRdb's copy carries only in-frame clones and drops some. This table has hundreds of thousands of clones, roughly 95% appearing once. Sequencing was carried out using naive CD8+ T cells sorted from blood. The receptors derive from a young woman in good health. Each CDR3 is given with its conserved first and last residue. Fields, in order: V gene, J gene, CDR3 protein.

v_gene: TRBV27
j_gene: TRBJ2-3
CDR3aa: CASSANQGLTDTQYF

v_gene: TRBV2
j_gene: TRBJ2-7
CDR3aa: CASSEHEGGTYEQYF

v_gene: TRBV9
j_gene: TRBJ2-6
CDR3aa: CASSGQGTGANVLTF

v_gene: TRBV28
j_gene: TRBJ1-5
CDR3aa: CASSFPGTGTYSNQPQHF

v_gene: TRBV27
j_gene: TRBJ2-7
CDR3aa: CASRHRDNYYEQYF

v_gene: TRBV5-6
j_gene: TRBJ1-6
CDR3aa: CASSFGTGGDSPLHF

v_gene: TRBV7-3
j_gene: TRBJ2-1
CDR3aa: CASSLSGSSYNEQFF

v_gene: TRBV29-1
j_gene: TRBJ2-2
CDR3aa: CSVTGADTGELFF

v_gene: TRBV5-6
j_gene: TRBJ2-7
CDR3aa: CASSLGLLAYEQYF

v_gene: TRBV2
j_gene: TRBJ2-7
CDR3aa: CASSRDRNVNYEQYF

v_gene: TRBV19
j_gene: TRBJ2-7
CDR3aa: CASSYGLGYYEQYF